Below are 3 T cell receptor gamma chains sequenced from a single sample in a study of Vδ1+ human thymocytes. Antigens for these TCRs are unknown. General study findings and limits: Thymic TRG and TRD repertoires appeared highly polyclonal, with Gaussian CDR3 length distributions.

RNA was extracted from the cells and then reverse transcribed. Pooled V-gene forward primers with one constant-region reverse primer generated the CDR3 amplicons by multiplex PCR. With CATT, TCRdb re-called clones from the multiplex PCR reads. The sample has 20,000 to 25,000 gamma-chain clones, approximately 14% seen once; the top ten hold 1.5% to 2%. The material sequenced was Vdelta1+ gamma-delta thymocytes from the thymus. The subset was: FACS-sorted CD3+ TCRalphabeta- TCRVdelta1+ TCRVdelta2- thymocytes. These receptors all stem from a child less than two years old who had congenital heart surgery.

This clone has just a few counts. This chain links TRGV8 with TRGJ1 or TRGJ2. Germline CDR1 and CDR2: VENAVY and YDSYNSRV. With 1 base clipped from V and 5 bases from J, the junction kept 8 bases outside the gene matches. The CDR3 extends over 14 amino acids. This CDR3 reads CATWDRRDHYKKLF. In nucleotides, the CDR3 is TGTGCCACCTGGGATAGACGCGACCATTATAAGAAACTCTTT.

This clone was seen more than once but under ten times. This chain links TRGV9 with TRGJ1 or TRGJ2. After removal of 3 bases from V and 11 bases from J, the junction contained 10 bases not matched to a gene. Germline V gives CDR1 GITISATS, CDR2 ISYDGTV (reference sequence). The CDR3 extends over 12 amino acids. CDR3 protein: CALWESPREKLF. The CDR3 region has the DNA TGTGCCTTGTGGGAGTCGCCAAGGGAGAAACTCTTT.

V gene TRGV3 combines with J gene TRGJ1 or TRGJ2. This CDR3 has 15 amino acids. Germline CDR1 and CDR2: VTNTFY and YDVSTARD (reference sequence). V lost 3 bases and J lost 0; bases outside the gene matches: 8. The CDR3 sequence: CATWDGPGNYYKKLF. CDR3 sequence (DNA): TGTGCCACCTGGGACGGGCCTGGGAATTATTATAAGAAACTCTTT.